The entry below describes one T cell receptor beta chain. No antigen is known for it. Deep level was the assay's run setting. Method: immunoSEQ multiplex PCR; TCRdb's copy keeps in-frame clones and lacks some. This sample has 1.4 million to 1.5 million clones, with about 96% found just once. The data were obtained in a study of shared clonotypes between healthy human individuals. Whole-study context: Three plates were used per donor for CD4 naive, three for CD4 memory, two for CD8 naive and one for CD8 memory.

Study findings and constraints: Clonotype sharing across a few donors was observed for approximately 5% of naive CD4 clonotypes.

Germline values: CDR1 SGHRS, CDR2 YFSETQ. V lost 0 bases and J lost 0, with 7 bases in between. CDR3 length equals 15 residues. The sequence derives from a man aged 25-45 years in good health. Sequencing input: naive CD4+ T cells sorted from blood. Indicated subset: CD45RA+ positively selected. V gene TRBV5-1 combines with J gene TRBJ1-3; tentative D call: TRBD1 (6 bases). The CDR3 coding sequence is TGCGCCAGCAGCTTGGAGGGGGTCTCTGGAAACACCATATATTTT. It is translated as CASSLEGVSGNTIYF.